Below, 25 T cell receptor beta chains from the same sample are listed, as sequenced in a study of blood T cell repertoires in COVID-19. The data were produced by immunoSEQ multiplex PCR, yet TCRdb's version contains in-frame clones alone and is incomplete. The table shows approximately 88,000 clones, with around 80% occurring only once. Sequencing was carried out using peripheral blood. These receptors originate from a human donor in a cohort sampled during active COVID-19.

The V call is TRBV12-3 or TRBV12-4, the J call TRBJ1-2; D not resolved. V was shortened by 5 bases and J by 8 bases, with 15 bases between the two germline ends. This CDR3 comprises 13 residues. CDR3 sequence: CASSTRIRMGYTF. CDR3 nucleotides: TGTGCCAGCAGTACCAGGATCCGGATGGGCTACACCTTC.

In the case of this clone: The junction departs from germline at one end; a sequencing error may be responsible. This chain uses TRBV7-7 with TRBJ1-4; D is undetermined. This CDR3 contains 15 residues. Germline V CDR1 and CDR2: SSHAT, FNYEAQ (reference sequence). Here the CDR3 DNA reads TGTGCTAGCAGCTTAGGCGGGTCCCGGAATGAAAAACTGTTTTTT. Protein sequence: CASSLGGSRNEKLFF.

The chain joins TRBV11-3 to TRBJ2-1, with D possibly being TRBD2 (7 bases). CDR1 is SGHNT, CDR2 YENEEA, per germline. This CDR3 is 13 amino acids long. V lost 2 bases and J lost 9, with 11 bases in between. The CDR3 reads CASSLHREGEQFF. Written as DNA, the CDR3 is TGTGCCAGCAGCTTACACAGGGAGGGTGAGCAGTTCTTC.

The rearrangement joins TRBV7-6 to TRBJ2-2, with 8 bases that match TRBD1. Germline lookup yields CDR1 SGHVS and CDR2 FNYEAQ. Losses at the gene ends were 5 bases for V and 4 bases for J; bases not matched to a gene: 6. CDR3 size: 15 residues. This CDR3 reads CASSPGQGITGELFF. The CDR3 DNA reads TGTGCCAGCAGCCCCGGACAGGGAATCACCGGGGAGCTGTTTTTT.

This clone was observed a handful of times. The CDR3 sequence: CATVRGQNEQFF. As DNA, the CDR3 is TGTGCCACCGTGAGGGGGCAGAATGAGCAGTTCTTC. The rearrangement joins TRBV28 to TRBJ2-1, with TRBD1 matching 7 bases. The V gene end was trimmed by 10 bases and the J gene end by 7 bases; junction bases not matched to a gene: 7. This CDR3 comprises 12 residues. Germline CDR1 reads MDHEN; CDR2 reads SYDVKM.

V usage is TRBV25-1 and J usage is TRBJ2-6, with 8 bases lining up with TRBD2. V lost 4 bases to trimming and J lost 4 bases; unmatched junction nucleotides: 12. In germline, CDR1 is MGHDK, CDR2 SYGVNS. The CDR3 is 18 amino acids. CDR3 loop: CASSVRSGRPSGANVLTF. In DNA form, the CDR3 reads TGTGCCAGCAGTGTACGGAGCGGGAGACCGTCGGGGGCCAACGTCCTGACTTTC.

CDR3 in amino acids: CASSLQQRAWVDEQFF. CDR3 DNA: TGTGCCAGCAGCCTCCAGCAGCGGGCGTGGGTTGATGAGCAGTTCTTC. The rearrangement links TRBV7-3 to TRBJ2-1; weak D call: TRBD2 (6 bases). V was clipped by 5 bases and J by 8 bases, with 22 bases between them. The CDR3 is 16 residues long. The germline CDR1 and CDR2 sequences are SGHTA and FQGTGA.

This clone was detected only a few times. This chain joins TRBV5-1 and TRBJ2-4; 9 bases agree with TRBD1. The CDR3 has 13 residues. CDR1 and CDR2 from the germline V gene are SGHRS and YFSETQ. After removal of 4 bases from V and 7 bases from J, the junction contained 3 bases not matched to a gene. CDR3 sequence: CASSKGQGNIQYF. The CDR3 DNA reads TGCGCCAGCAGCAAGGGACAGGGTAACATTCAGTACTTC.

J is TRBJ1-4 and V is TRBV5-1; D is perhaps TRBD1 (5 bases). Germline assignment: CDR1 SGHRS and CDR2 YFSETQ. The CDR3 contains 15 residues. V was clipped by 2 bases and J by 1 base, with 9 bases between them. In DNA, the CDR3 is TGCGCCAGCAGCTTTGGGGCGTTAACTAATGAAAAACTGTTTTTT. Translation: CASSFGALTNEKLFF. Variable domain in full (rest from reference TRBV5-1 and TRBJ1-4): KAGVTQTPRYLIKTRGQQVTLSCSPISGHRSVSWYQQTPGQGLQFLFEYFSETQRNKGNFPGRFSGRQFSNSRSEMNVSTLELGDSALYLCASSFGALTNEKLFFGSGTQLSVL.

The chain couples TRBV11-2 to TRBJ2-2; no definite D call. Germline loops: CDR1 SGHAT, CDR2 FQNNGV. V lost 5 bases to trimming and J lost 7 bases, with 5 bases between them. The CDR3 contains 11 residues. This chain's CDR3 is CASSLLGELFF. The CDR3 coding sequence is TGTGCCAGCAGCCTCCTCGGGGAGCTGTTTTTT.

The CDR3 reads CASSHRTSGVGETQYF. The CDR3 bases are TGTGCCAGCAGCCACCGGACTAGCGGGGTAGGGGAGACCCAGTACTTC. The J gene is TRBJ2-5, the V gene TRBV5-4, with 12 positions matching TRBD2. Germline V gene sequence: CDR1 SGHNT, CDR2 YYREEE (reference sequence). Trimming took 4 bases from V and 5 from J; bases not matched to a gene: 9. The CDR3 runs 16 residues.

This clone was detected only once. V and J are TRBV28 and TRBJ1-6, with 8 bases lining up with TRBD1. The junction had 8 bases not matched to a gene; V was cut back by 6 bases and J by 10 bases. Germline lookup yields CDR1 MDHEN and CDR2 SYDVKM. The CDR3 runs to 14 residues. This CDR3 is CASRAGQGGSPLHF. CDR3 sequence (DNA): TGTGCCAGCAGAGCCGGACAGGGCGGCTCACCCCTCCACTTT.

This sequence joins TRBV7-2 and TRBJ2-4; TRBD1 agrees at 9 bases. The CDR3 runs to 14 residues. Trimming at V came to 5 bases and at J to 3 bases, leaving 2 bases not matched to a gene. Germline V gene lookup returns CDR1 SGHTA and CDR2 FQGNSA. The CDR3 DNA is TGTGCCAGCAGCCCGGACAGGGGCAAAAACATTCAGTACTTC. Protein: CASSPDRGKNIQYF.

J is TRBJ1-1 and V is TRBV19, with a possible D match to TRBD1 (6 bases). The CDR3 runs 14 residues. CDR1 and CDR2 from the germline V gene are LNHDA and SQIVND (reference sequence). Trimming left V 10 bases short and J 7 bases short, with 22 bases between. The CDR3 region is CATSDPKTGYEAFF. CDR3 bases: TGTGCCACCTCCGACCCCAAAACAGGGTATGAAGCTTTCTTT.

This clone showed up just a few times. The chain recombines TRBV25-1 with TRBJ2-1; no reliable D call. This CDR3 is built from 13 residues. The V end was cut by 3 bases, the J end by 4 bases, with 7 bases between. Germline CDR1 is MGHDK and CDR2 is SYGVNS. The CDR3 DNA follows: TGTGCCAGCAGTGATGTGTCGTACAATGAGCAGTTCTTC. Translating gives CASSDVSYNEQFF.

The chain has TRBV27 and TRBJ2-3; 7 bases line up with TRBD2. Germline loops: CDR1 MNHEY, CDR2 SMNVEV (reference sequence). This CDR3 has 16 amino acids. V shed 3 bases and J 1 base; nucleotides not matched to a gene: 7. Written as DNA, the CDR3 is TGTGCCAGCAGTTTCTCGACTAGCATGGGCACAGATACGCAGTATTTT. As protein: CASSFSTSMGTDTQYF.

This clone was detected only once. V gene TRBV11-2 combines with J gene TRBJ2-5; 8 bases map to TRBD1. J was trimmed by 5 bases and V by 6 bases; bases with no gene match: 5. The germline CDR1 and CDR2 sequences are SGHAT and FQNNGV. The CDR3 sequence is 13 residues long. The CDR3 DNA sequence: TGTGCCAGCAGTCCAACAGGGGGGGAGACCCAGTACTTC. It specifies CASSPTGGETQYF.

The chain recombines TRBV7-8 with TRBJ1-1; 12 bases fit TRBD1. The V segment lost 2 bases and the J segment 3 bases; nucleotides outside the gene matches: 4. Germline V gives CDR1 SGHVS, CDR2 FQNEAQ. This CDR3 is built from 16 residues. In DNA, the CDR3 is TGTGCCAGCAGCTTAAGGGGACAGGGGGCGGACACTGAAGCTTTCTTT. This codes for CASSLRGQGADTEAFF.

This clone was observed a single time. The chain links TRBV18 to TRBJ2-7; a weak D match, TRBD1 (5 bases). Germline CDR1 reads KGHSH; CDR2 reads LQKENI. This CDR3 is 15 amino acids long. Trimming removed 5 bases from V and 0 bases from J, with 14 bases in between. CDR3 sequence: CASSSWGGSSYEQYF. CDR3 nucleotide sequence: TGTGCCAGCTCATCATGGGGCGGTAGCTCCTACGAGCAGTACTTC.

This clone was found once. The genes are TRBV5-4 and TRBJ2-7; a possible D gene is TRBD1 (6 bases). Germline-derived CDR1 and CDR2 are SGHNT and YYREEE (reference sequence). The CDR3 sequence is 15 residues long. Trimming stripped 3 bases from V and 2 bases from J, with 15 bases between. CDR3 bases: TGTGCCAGCAGCTATGGACAGTACCGGACCTACGAGCAGTACTTC. Amino acid sequence: CASSYGQYRTYEQYF.

The chain combines TRBV19 with TRBJ2-7; D gene unclear. Trimming took 5 bases from V and 2 from J, leaving 10 bases between them. There are 13 residues in the CDR3. The germline V gene has CDR1 LNHDA and CDR2 SQIVND (reference sequence). The CDR3: CASSSRQAYEQYF. CDR3 coding DNA: TGTGCCAGTAGTTCCCGACAAGCCTACGAGCAGTACTTC.

J is TRBJ2-3 and V is TRBV7-9; 8 bases line up with TRBD2. Germline loops: CDR1 SEHNR, CDR2 FQNEAQ (reference sequence). The trim removed 1 base at V and 5 bases at J, leaving 14 bases unmatched. The CDR3 has 18 amino acids. The CDR3 DNA is TGTGCCAGCAGCTTAGATTTGGCGGGAGGCCTGATCGGAGATACGCAGTATTTT. Translating gives CASSLDLAGGLIGDTQYF.

The rearrangement joins TRBV19 to TRBJ1-5, with D unresolved. Looked up from germline, CDR1 is LNHDA and CDR2 is SQIVND (reference sequence). Trimming removed 5 bases at V and 2 bases at J, with 10 bases between. The CDR3 spans 14 residues. Here the CDR3 reads CASSETKGNQPQHF. CDR3 nucleotide sequence: TGTGCCAGTAGTGAGACTAAGGGCAATCAGCCCCAGCATTTT. Combining the CDR3 with reference TRBV19 and TRBJ1-5 gives the whole variable domain DGGITQSPKYLFRKEGQNVTLSCEQNLNHDAMYWYRQDPGQGLRLIYYSQIVNDFQKGDIAEGYSVSREKKESFPLTVTSAQKNPTAFYLCASSETKGNQPQHFGDGTRLSIL.

This clone appeared a few times. J is TRBJ1-4 and V is TRBV7-9; 7 bases agree with TRBD1. V trimming: 7 bases; J trimming: 6 bases; junction bases outside the gene matches: 2. The CDR3 is 12 amino acids. The germline V gene has CDR1 SEHNR and CDR2 FQNEAQ (reference sequence). The chain's CDR3 is CASNDRDEKLFF. CDR3 nucleotides: TGTGCCAGCAACGACAGGGATGAAAAACTGTTTTTT.

The V call is TRBV9, the J call TRBJ2-2; D is undetermined. Germline V gene data show CDR1 as SGDLS and CDR2 as YYNGEE. The V and J ends lost 5 bases and 1 base respectively, with 6 bases between them. The CDR3 contains 13 residues. CDR3 residues: CASSRQNTGELFF. The CDR3 DNA reads TGTGCCAGCAGTCGACAGAACACCGGGGAGCTGTTTTTT.